These 22 T cell receptor beta chains were sequenced from one sample in a study of cytomegalovirus exposure and HLA in healthy donors (dated by TCRdb to the late 2010s). Libraries came from the immunoSEQ multiplex PCR assay. For the multiplex PCR, a mixture combining 60 forward primers for TCR Vbeta segments and 13 reverse primers for TCR Jbeta segments was used. TCRdb holds this immuneACCESS table with in-frame rearrangements only. Some clones are missing; in checked studies, unresolved V genes explain under half, and the rest has no known cause. For this sample the table gives 100,000 to 150,000 clones, of which around 77% were detected only once. The leading ten clones occupy around 13% of the sample. Sequenced input: PBMCs. Receptors were obtained from a woman in her 40s in good health and CMV-seropositive.

V is TRBV6-1 and J is TRBJ1-1; no clear D. The CDR3 sequence is 14 residues long. Trimming pared 2 bases from V and 0 bases from J, leaving 7 bases between. The V gene's germline CDR1 is MNHNS and CDR2 SASEGT. The CDR3 spells CASSEQPVNTEAFF. In DNA, the CDR3 is TGTGCCAGCAGTGAACAACCGGTGAACACTGAAGCTTTCTTT.

This clone was seen only a few times. The J gene is TRBJ1-3, the V gene TRBV5-1; 10 positions match TRBD1. Germline values: CDR1 SGHRS, CDR2 YFSETQ. CDR3 size: 14 residues. V was pared by 4 bases and J by 8 bases, with 6 bases of the junction left unmatched. The CDR3 loop reads CASSPGQGFDTIYF. The CDR3 bases are TGCGCCAGCAGCCCGGGACAGGGGTTTGACACCATATATTTT. Drawing the rest from reference TRBV5-1 and TRBJ1-3, the complete variable domain is KAGVTQTPRYLIKTRGQQVTLSCSPISGHRSVSWYQQTPGQGLQFLFEYFSETQRNKGNFPGRFSGRQFSNSRSEMNVSTLELGDSALYLCASSPGQGFDTIYFGEGSWLTVV.

A few counts support this clone. V and J are TRBV5-1 and TRBJ2-2; D not certain. V lost 5 bases and J lost 6, with 11 bases in between. CDR3 length: 13 residues. CDR1 and CDR2 (germline): SGHRS, YFSETQ. In DNA form, the CDR3 reads TGCGCCAGCAGTCCGACTGTATCCGGGGAGCTGTTTTTT. Translating it yields CASSPTVSGELFF.

A few counts support this clone. The V call is TRBV19, the J call TRBJ2-3; TRBD2 aligns across 9 bases. Unmatched junction bases numbered 12, after V lost 4 bases and J lost 1 base. CDR1 is LNHDA, CDR2 SQIVND, per germline (reference sequence). The CDR3 contains 18 residues. The CDR3 sequence is CASSKTRSAGGGTDTQYF. The CDR3 DNA is TGTGCCAGTAGTAAAACACGATCGGCGGGAGGGGGCACAGATACGCAGTATTTT.

This clone was detected only a few times. The chain combines TRBV11-2 with TRBJ2-3; 10 nucleotides align to TRBD1. Trimming at V came to 1 base and at J to 3 bases, leaving 4 bases not matched to a gene. Germline assignment: CDR1 SGHAT and CDR2 FQNNGV. This CDR3 is built from 16 residues. The CDR3 sequence: CASSLGGGQGTDTQYF. CDR3 in DNA: TGTGCCAGCAGCTTAGGGGGGGGACAGGGGACAGATACGCAGTATTTT.

The J gene is TRBJ1-2, the V gene TRBV15; 9 nucleotides align to TRBD1. The CDR3 has 17 residues. Trimming took 0 bases from V and 4 from J; bases not matched to a gene: 9. The germline CDR1 and CDR2 sequences are LNHNV and YYDKDF (reference sequence). The CDR3 DNA reads TGTGCCACCAGCAGAGAATCAGCGGGACAGGGACCCTATGGCTACACCTTC. This codes for CATSRESAGQGPYGYTF.

Note on this clone: Within the sample, other DNA sequences also encode this same CDR3. The genes are TRBV18 and TRBJ2-2; D perhaps matches TRBD1 (6 bases). Looked up from germline, CDR1 is KGHSH and CDR2 is LQKENI. V lost 4 bases, J lost 4 bases, and 31 bases lay in between. The CDR3 covers 21 residues. The CDR3 coding sequence is TGTGCCAGCTCACTCTCCCGAGGGGTGCGTGAACAGGGAGAGTTCACCGGGGAGCTGTTTTTT. This translates into CASSLSRGVREQGEFTGELFF. Drawing the rest from reference TRBV18 and TRBJ2-2, the complete variable domain is NAGVMQNPRHLVRRRGQEARLRCSPMKGHSHVYWYRQLPEEGLKFMVYLQKENIIDESGMPKERFSAEFPKEGPSILRIQQVVRGDSAAYFCASSLSRGVREQGEFTGELFFGEGSRLTVL.

The CDR3, as DNA: TGTGCCAGCAGCTCAAGCGGGAGGGGCGGCGAGCAGTACTTC. Its translation is CASSSSGRGGEQYF. The J gene is TRBJ2-7, the V gene TRBV7-2; TRBD2 matches at 10 bases. The CDR3 has 14 amino acids. V shed 4 bases and J 6 bases; nucleotides not matched to a gene: 6. Germline V gene lookup returns CDR1 SGHTA and CDR2 FQGNSA.

This CDR3 reads CASSLGTGITEAFF. The CDR3 bases are TGCGCCAGCAGCTTGGGCACAGGGATCACTGAAGCTTTCTTT. This chain joins TRBV5-1 and TRBJ1-1; possibly TRBD1 for D (6 bases). V was shortened by 0 bases and J by 4 bases, with 10 bases between the two germline ends. The length of the CDR3 is 14 residues. Germline values: CDR1 SGHRS, CDR2 YFSETQ. Drawing the rest from reference TRBV5-1 and TRBJ1-1, the complete variable domain is KAGVTQTPRYLIKTRGQQVTLSCSPISGHRSVSWYQQTPGQGLQFLFEYFSETQRNKGNFPGRFSGRQFSNSRSEMNVSTLELGDSALYLCASSLGTGITEAFFGQGTRLTVV.

The chain couples TRBV2 to TRBJ1-1; D may be TRBD1 (5 bases). Germline V gene data show CDR1 as SNHLY and CDR2 as FYNNEI. Trimming pared 10 bases from V and 8 bases from J, leaving 17 bases between. The CDR3 spans 12 residues. This chain's CDR3 is CATAVVRGEAFF. CDR3 DNA sequence: TGTGCCACTGCGGTAGTCCGGGGGGAAGCTTTCTTT.

This clone came up a few times. This chain links TRBV27 with TRBJ2-3, with D unresolved. CDR3 length: 14 residues. V lost 2 bases to trimming and J lost 2 bases, with 8 bases between them. Germline assignment: CDR1 MNHEY and CDR2 SMNVEV (reference sequence). CDR3 coding DNA: TGTGCCAGCAGTTTACGAGCTACCACAGATACGCAGTATTTT. This sequence encodes CASSLRATTDTQYF.

The chain joins TRBV6-5 to TRBJ1-2; 7 bases line up with TRBD1. The ends lost 5 bases at V and 4 bases at J; junction bases unmatched: 7. This CDR3 spans 14 amino acids. Germline values: CDR1 MNHEY, CDR2 SVGAGI. CDR3 residues: CASSKLGQLYGYTF. CDR3 bases: TGTGCCAGCAGTAAACTGGGACAGCTCTATGGCTACACCTTC.

This chain joins TRBV2 and TRBJ1-5, with 8 bases aligning to TRBD1. This CDR3 contains 16 residues. The trim removed 6 bases at V and 5 bases at J, leaving 12 bases unmatched. CDR1 is SNHLY and CDR2 is FYNNEI in the germline V gene. The CDR3 here is CASRPRGRGEDQPQHF. The CDR3, as DNA: TGTGCCAGCAGACCCAGGGGGCGCGGGGAAGATCAGCCCCAGCATTTT.

The chain is built from TRBV29-1 and TRBJ1-1; possible D gene TRBD1, 5 bases. Trimming stripped 8 bases from V and 8 bases from J, with 18 bases between. The CDR3 is 12 residues long. The germline V gene has CDR1 SQVTM and CDR2 ANQGSEA. The DNA for the CDR3 is TGCAGCACCGCCGGTGGGGCTTACGAAGCTTTCTTT. It codes for CSTAGGAYEAFF.

This chain uses TRBV6-6 with TRBJ1-2; a possible D gene is TRBD1 (6 bases). This CDR3 spans 14 amino acids. In germline, CDR1 is MNHNY, CDR2 SVGAGI (reference sequence). V was trimmed by 1 base and J by 3 bases, leaving 9 bases between them. This chain's CDR3 is CASSYLGGDYGYTF. CDR3 nucleotide sequence: TGTGCCAGCAGTTACTTAGGGGGAGACTATGGCTACACCTTC.

J is TRBJ2-1 and V is TRBV6-5; 9 nucleotides match TRBD1. The CDR3 is 12 amino acids. Germline loops: CDR1 MNHEY, CDR2 SVGAGI. V lost 6 bases and J lost 13; bases outside the gene matches: 7. CDR3 in amino acids: CASSPTGGRQFF. The DNA of the CDR3 is TGTGCCAGCAGCCCGACAGGGGGACGTCAGTTCTTC.

This sequence joins TRBV28 and TRBJ2-6, with 11 nucleotides matching TRBD1. Per the germline V gene, CDR1 is MDHEN and CDR2 is SYDVKM. V trimming: 8 bases; J trimming: 4 bases; junction bases outside the gene matches: 4. This CDR3 region has 15 residues. CDR3 sequence: CASGTGGAGANVLTF. The CDR3 DNA follows: TGTGCCAGCGGGACAGGGGGGGCGGGGGCCAACGTCCTGACTTTC.

The chain couples TRBV5-1 to TRBJ2-7; 8 bases agree with TRBD2. Trimming removed 4 bases from V and 2 bases from J; junction bases left unmatched: 8. Germline V lookup: CDR1 SGHRS, CDR2 YFSETQ. CDR3 length: 15 amino acids. CDR3 residues: CASSPGRGRTYEQYF. In DNA, the CDR3 is TGCGCCAGCAGCCCCGGGAGGGGAAGGACCTACGAGCAGTACTTC.

V and J are TRBV6-6 and TRBJ1-2; TRBD1 is a possible D gene (6 bases). V was trimmed by 5 bases and J by 3 bases, leaving 19 bases between them. The V gene's germline CDR1 is MNHNY and CDR2 SVGAGI (reference sequence). This CDR3 is built from 16 residues. CDR3 sequence: CASSPGGTRRDYGYTF. The CDR3 nucleotides are TGTGCCAGCAGTCCTGGGGGCACCCGGAGAGACTATGGCTACACCTTC.

This rearrangement joins TRBV10-1 to TRBJ1-1; D call uncertain. This CDR3 contains 12 residues. CDR1 WNHNN and CDR2 SYGVQD come from the germline V gene (reference sequence). The V and J ends lost 3 bases and 0 bases respectively, with 2 bases between them. The DNA for the CDR3 is TGCGCCAGCAGTGACATGAACACTGAAGCTTTCTTT. This encodes CASSDMNTEAFF.

The chain recombines TRBV5-1 with TRBJ1-1, with no clear D. Germline-derived CDR1 and CDR2 are SGHRS and YFSETQ. Deletions cut 0 bases from V and 0 bases from J, with 9 bases between. This CDR3 comprises 15 residues. The CDR3 region has the DNA TGCGCCAGCAGCTTGGGCAGGCCGGTGAACACTGAAGCTTTCTTT. Amino acids: CASSLGRPVNTEAFF. Full variable domain (outside the CDR3, taken from reference TRBV5-1 and TRBJ1-1): KAGVTQTPRYLIKTRGQQVTLSCSPISGHRSVSWYQQTPGQGLQFLFEYFSETQRNKGNFPGRFSGRQFSNSRSEMNVSTLELGDSALYLCASSLGRPVNTEAFFGQGTRLTVV.

The chain joins TRBV5-1 to TRBJ2-3, with 8 bases identical to TRBD1. The CDR3 runs to 14 residues. V was clipped by 3 bases and J by 3 bases; unmatched bases: 3. In germline, CDR1 is SGHRS, CDR2 YFSETQ. Here the CDR3 reads CASSSYRGTDTQYF. The CDR3 coding sequence is TGCGCCAGCAGCTCCTACAGGGGGACAGATACGCAGTATTTT.